Presented here are 8 T cell receptor beta chains from one specimen sequenced in a study of shared clonotypes between healthy human individuals. Profiling relied on immunoSEQ multiplex PCR, and the TCRdb table lists in-frame clones only, not all of them. The repertoire holds around 1.5 million clones, with approximately 98% as singletons. The sample was naive CD4+ T cells sorted from blood. Subset: CD45RA+ positively selected. All receptors derive from a man under 40 in good health.

V usage is TRBV9 and J usage is TRBJ2-3, with 9 bases fitting TRBD2. CDR3 length: 18 residues. The V and J ends lost 4 bases and 2 bases, in that order; junction bases with no gene match: 14. The V gene's germline CDR1 is SGDLS and CDR2 YYNGEE. CDR3 protein: CASSSRGRAGGLTDTQYF. CDR3 nucleotides: TGTGCCAGCAGCTCCCGGGGTAGGGCGGGAGGGCTCACAGATACGCAGTATTTT.

This sequence joins TRBV7-6 and TRBJ2-1, with 9 bases lining up with TRBD1. V shed 0 bases and J 5 bases; nucleotides not matched to a gene: 2. The CDR3 sequence is 15 residues long. Looked up from germline, CDR1 is SGHVS and CDR2 is FNYEAQ. Here the CDR3 reads CASSLAQGAHNEQFF. CDR3 DNA sequence: TGTGCCAGCAGCTTAGCACAGGGGGCCCACAATGAGCAGTTCTTC.

As to this clone: This specimen includes other DNA sequences encoding the same CDR3. The chain employs TRBV7-2 and TRBJ2-7; possible D gene TRBD2, 5 bases. Between the trimmed V and J ends, which lost 6 bases and 3 bases, there was a span of 12 bases. The germline V gene has CDR1 SGHTA and CDR2 FQGNSA. The CDR3 has 13 amino acids. The CDR3 bases are TGTGCCAGCAGTGCGGGTAGGATCTACGAGCAGTACTTC. Translated: CASSAGRIYEQYF.

The J gene is TRBJ2-7, the V gene TRBV5-4; D gene ambiguous. The CDR3 is 14 amino acids. CDR1 and CDR2 from the germline V gene are SGHNT and YYREEE (reference sequence). Trimming removed 1 base from V and 4 bases from J, with 12 bases in between. The CDR3 bases are TGTGCCAGCAGCTTGAGTGGCTATCAGTACGAGCAGTACTTC. This codes for CASSLSGYQYEQYF. The whole variable domain, remainder taken from reference TRBV5-4 and TRBJ2-7, is ETGVTQSPTHLIKTRGQQVTLRCSSQSGHNTVSWYQQALGQGPQFIFQYYREEENGRGNFPPRFSGLQFPNYSSELNVNALELDDSALYLCASSLSGYQYEQYFGPGTRLTVT.

This clone was recorded once. The V call is TRBV7-2, the J call TRBJ2-3, with 7 bases aligning to TRBD2. The germline gives CDR1 SGHTA, CDR2 FQGNSA. This CDR3 is 16 amino acids long. Trimming took 0 bases from V and 1 from J; bases not matched to a gene: 4. The CDR3: CASSLARTSGTDTQYF. CDR3 nucleotides: TGTGCCAGCAGCTTAGCGCGAACTAGCGGCACAGATACGCAGTATTTT.

V is TRBV10-1 and J is TRBJ2-7; 9 positions match TRBD1. The J segment lost 6 bases and the V segment lost 0 bases, leaving 3 bases of the junction unmatched. CDR1 and CDR2 (germline): WNHNN, SYGVQD (reference sequence). This CDR3 is built from 14 residues. The CDR3 DNA is TGCGCCAGCAGTGAGTCAAGGACAGGGGCCGAGCAGTACTTC. It yields the protein CASSESRTGAEQYF.

The CDR3 nucleotides read TGTGCCAGCAGCTTAAACAGGGTGAACACTGAAGCTTTCTTT. Residues: CASSLNRVNTEAFF. The V gene is TRBV7-9, the J gene TRBJ1-1; a weak D match, TRBD1 (6 bases). The V end was cut by 2 bases, the J end by 0 bases, with 7 bases between. The CDR3 covers 14 residues. Looked up from germline, CDR1 is SEHNR and CDR2 is FQNEAQ (reference sequence).

The chain combines TRBV6-6 with TRBJ2-7, with 11 nucleotides matching TRBD2. Looked up from germline, CDR1 is MNHNY and CDR2 is SVGAGI (reference sequence). This CDR3 spans 16 amino acids. V lost 6 bases, J lost 0 bases, and 7 bases stayed unmatched. The CDR3 spells CASRGTSGRSSYEQYF. CDR3 nucleotide sequence: TGTGCCAGCAGAGGAACTAGCGGGAGAAGCTCCTACGAGCAGTACTTC.